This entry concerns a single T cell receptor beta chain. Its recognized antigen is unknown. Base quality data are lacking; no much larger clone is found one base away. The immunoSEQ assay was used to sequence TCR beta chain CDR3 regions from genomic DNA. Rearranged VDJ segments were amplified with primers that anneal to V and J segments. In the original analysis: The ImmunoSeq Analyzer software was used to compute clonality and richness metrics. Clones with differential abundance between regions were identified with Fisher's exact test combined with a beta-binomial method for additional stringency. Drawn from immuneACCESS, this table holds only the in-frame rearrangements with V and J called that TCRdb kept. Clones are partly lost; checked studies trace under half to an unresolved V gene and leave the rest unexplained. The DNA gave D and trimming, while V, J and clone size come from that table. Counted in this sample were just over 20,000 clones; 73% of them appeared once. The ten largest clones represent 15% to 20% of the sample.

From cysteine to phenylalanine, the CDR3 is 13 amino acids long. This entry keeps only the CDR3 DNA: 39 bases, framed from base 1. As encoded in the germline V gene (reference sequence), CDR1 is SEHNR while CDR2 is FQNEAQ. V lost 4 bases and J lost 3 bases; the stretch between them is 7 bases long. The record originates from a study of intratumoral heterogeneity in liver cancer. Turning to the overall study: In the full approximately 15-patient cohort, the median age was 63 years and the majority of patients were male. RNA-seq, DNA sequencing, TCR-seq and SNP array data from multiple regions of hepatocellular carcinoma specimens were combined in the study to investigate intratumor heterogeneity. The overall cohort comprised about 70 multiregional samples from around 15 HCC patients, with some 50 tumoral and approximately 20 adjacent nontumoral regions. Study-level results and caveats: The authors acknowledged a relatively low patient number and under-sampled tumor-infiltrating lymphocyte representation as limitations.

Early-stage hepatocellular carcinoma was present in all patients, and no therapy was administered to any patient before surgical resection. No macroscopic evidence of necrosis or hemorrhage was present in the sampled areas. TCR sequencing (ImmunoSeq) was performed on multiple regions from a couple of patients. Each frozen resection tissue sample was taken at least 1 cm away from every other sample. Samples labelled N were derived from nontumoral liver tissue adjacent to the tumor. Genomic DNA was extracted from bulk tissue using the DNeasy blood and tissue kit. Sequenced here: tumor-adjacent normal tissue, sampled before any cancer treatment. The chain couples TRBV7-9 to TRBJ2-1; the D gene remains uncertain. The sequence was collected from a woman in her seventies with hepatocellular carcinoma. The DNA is TGTGCCAGCAGCTCCGACTTCTACAATGAGCAGTTCTTC. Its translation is CASSSDFYNEQFF.